The 24 T cell receptor beta chains below were found in one sample sequenced in a study of response to subunit inactivated influenza vaccine. One entry per CDR3 protein results from TCRdb running MiXCR on the RT-PCR reads. Here the sample spans around 490,000 distinct CDR3 sequences, less than 10% being singletons. This sample comprised PBMCs from blood, obtained less than 30 months after vaccination. Receptors originate from a man between 50 and 70 years old who received an inactivated influenza vaccine.

This clonotype has just a few counts. The V call is TRBV7-2, the J call TRBJ2-7; TRBD1 matches at 7 bases. The germline gives CDR1 SGHTA, CDR2 FQGNSA. V was pared by 4 bases and J by 2 bases, with 8 bases of the junction left unmatched. This CDR3 has 15 residues. CDR3 residues: CASSWAGTEAYEQYF. DNA of the CDR3: TGTGCCAGCAGCTGGGCAGGGACAGAAGCCTACGAGCAGTACTTC. The full variable domain, completed using reference TRBV7-2 and TRBJ2-7, is GAGVSQSPSNKVTEKGKDVELRCDPISGHTALYWYRQSLGQGLEFLIYFQGNSAPDKSGLPSDRFSAERTGGSVSTLTIQRTQQEDSAVYLCASSWAGTEAYEQYFGPGTRLTVT.

This clonotype was seen at least ten times. This chain links TRBV20-1 with TRBJ2-7, with TRBD2 identical over 9 bases. Germline CDR1 and CDR2: DFQATT and SNEGSKA (reference sequence). The CDR3 is 15 residues long. J was trimmed by 3 bases and V by 0 bases; bases with no gene match: 6. The CDR3, as DNA: TGCAGTGCTAGAGACCCCAGACTAGCGGACTACGAGCAGTACTTC. Protein: CSARDPRLADYEQYF.

This clonotype was seen repeatedly, ten times or more. The chain carries TRBV4-2 and TRBJ1-1; 9 bases align to TRBD1. CDR3 size: 14 residues. CDR1 LGHNA and CDR2 YNFKEQ come from the germline V gene. V trimming: 4 bases; J trimming: 1 base; junction bases outside the gene matches: 1. The CDR3 region is CASSPGQGNTEAFF. The CDR3 nucleotides are TGTGCCAGCAGCCCGGGACAGGGGAACACTGAAGCTTTCTTT.

This clonotype turned up a few times. The V call is TRBV4-2, the J call TRBJ2-3; 11 nucleotides line up with TRBD2. The CDR3 has 16 amino acids. The germline CDR1 and CDR2 sequences are LGHNA and YNFKEQ. With 6 bases clipped from V and 8 bases from J, the junction kept 13 bases outside the gene matches. The CDR3 loop reads CASRSTSGTLQGTQYF. The CDR3 coding sequence is TGTGCCAGCAGGTCGACTAGCGGGACCCTGCAGGGTACGCAGTATTTT.

This clonotype was detected ten times or more. V is TRBV18 and J is TRBJ2-1; D gene unclear. Germline CDR1 and CDR2: KGHSH and LQKENI. The V gene lost 3 bases and the J gene lost 5 bases, with 17 bases spanning the gap. The CDR3 extends over 16 amino acids. This CDR3 is CASSPQSLYTNNEQFF. In nucleotides, the CDR3 is TGTGCCAGCTCACCTCAGTCCCTGTATACCAACAATGAGCAGTTCTTC.

This clonotype was counted many times. The gene calls are TRBV2 and TRBJ2-1, with 10 bases matching TRBD2. Germline CDR1 is SNHLY and CDR2 is FYNNEI. V was clipped by 2 bases and J by 6 bases; unmatched bases: 4. The CDR3 is 15 amino acids. The CDR3, as DNA: TGTGCCAGCAGTGAACAGCGGGAGGGCCGCAATGAGCAGTTCTTC. Amino acids: CASSEQREGRNEQFF.

This clonotype was counted between two and nine times. The gene calls are TRBV5-1 and TRBJ1-1; D uncertain. The germline CDR1 and CDR2 sequences are SGHRS and YFSETQ. The ends were cut back, 5 bases at V and 4 bases at J, with 15 bases in the middle. CDR3 length: 14 residues. Here the CDR3 DNA reads TGCGCCAGCAGTGGGCTTCATCGTGGCACTGAAGCTTTCTTT. Its protein product is CASSGLHRGTEAFF.

Details on this clonotype: Since a much larger clone is just one base distant, this may be a read error. No conserved phenylalanine or tryptophan ends this CDR3, so it is likely a read error. The rearrangement joins TRBV29-1 to TRBJ2-1, with 12 bases identical to TRBD2. Germline V gives CDR1 SQVTM, CDR2 ANQGSEA. The CDR3 has 13 residues. V was pared by 3 bases and J by 12 bases, with 6 bases of the junction left unmatched. This chain's CDR3 is CSVETSGRGGQFL. The CDR3, as DNA: TGCAGCGTTGAGACTAGCGGGAGAGGAGGGCAGTTCCTC.

This clonotype showed up many times. V gene TRBV20-1 combines with J gene TRBJ2-7; TRBD1 matches 8 bases. V lost 0 bases and J lost 0; bases outside the gene matches: 7. Per the germline V gene, CDR1 is DFQATT and CDR2 is SNEGSKA (reference sequence). CDR3 length: 16 amino acids. CDR3 region: CSARDPPGQVSYEQYF. Here the CDR3 DNA reads TGCAGTGCTAGAGATCCCCCGGGACAGGTCTCCTACGAGCAGTACTTC.

The genes are TRBV5-1 and TRBJ1-4; no clear D. The CDR3 totals 14 residues. The germline V gene encodes CDR1 SGHRS and CDR2 YFSETQ. Trimming left V 0 bases short and J 7 bases short, with 10 bases between. DNA of the CDR3: TGCGCCAGCAGCTTGGTTGCGGTCGGTGAAAAACTGTTTTTT. Its translation is CASSLVAVGEKLFF.

The chain recombines TRBV7-9 with TRBJ2-7, with D possibly being TRBD2 (6 bases). Germline V gene sequence: CDR1 SEHNR, CDR2 FQNEAQ (reference sequence). CDR3 length equals 14 residues. V gave up 6 bases and J gave up 1 base, with 13 bases separating them. This chain's CDR3 is CASRSGTSSYEQYF. As DNA, the CDR3 is TGTGCCAGCAGATCCGGGACTTCTTCCTACGAGCAGTACTTC.

This clonotype was seen more than once but under ten times. The J gene is TRBJ2-1, the V gene TRBV12-3 or TRBV12-4; D gene ambiguous. CDR3 size: 13 residues. V dropped 8 bases and J dropped 0 bases, with 8 bases sitting between them. Here the CDR3 reads CASQVNSYNEQFF. CDR3 nucleotide sequence: TGTGCCAGCCAGGTGAACTCCTACAATGAGCAGTTCTTC.

This clonotype has a handful of counts. The rearrangement joins TRBV7-3 to TRBJ2-7, with D possibly TRBD1 on 5 matching bases. CDR3 length equals 13 residues. Germline V lookup: CDR1 SGHTA, CDR2 FQGTGA. Trimming removed 5 bases from V and 4 bases from J, with 12 bases in between. The CDR3 DNA reads as TGTGCCAGCAGCCCCTCCGCAGGGTACGAGCAGTACTTC. It translates to CASSPSAGYEQYF.

V is TRBV28 and J is TRBJ1-5, with a weak D call TRBD1 (6 bases). The germline CDR1 and CDR2 sequences are MDHEN and SYDVKM. The V end lost 5 bases, the J end lost 2 bases, and 13 bases lay between the germline ends. The CDR3 covers 15 residues. The CDR3 loop reads CASSPLHRGNQPQHF. CDR3 in DNA: TGTGCCAGCAGTCCCCTCCACAGGGGCAATCAGCCCCAGCATTTT.

This clonotype was seen more than once but under ten times. This chain uses TRBV4-1 with TRBJ2-2; D is tentatively TRBD1 or TRBD2 (5 bases each). V was cut by 1 base and J by 9 bases, with 15 bases left in between. The CDR3 length is 15 residues. CDR1 MGHRA and CDR2 YSYEKL come from the germline V gene. This CDR3 reads CASSQAPGTFWELFF. CDR3 nucleotides: TGCGCCAGCAGCCAAGCCCCAGGGACCTTCTGGGAGCTGTTTTTT.

This clonotype appeared many times. The CDR3 is CASSYGDRTTIETQYF. DNA for the CDR3: TGTGCCAGCAGCTATGGGGACAGGACGACAATTGAGACCCAGTACTTC. This chain uses TRBV21-1 with TRBJ2-5; TRBD1, the D gene given by the table, was not confirmed from the DNA. TRBV21-1 is a pseudogene. The CDR3 spans 16 residues.

This clonotype was observed many times. The rearrangement uses TRBV11-2 and TRBJ2-1; 16 bases align to TRBD2. Per germline, CDR1 SGHAT and CDR2 FQNNGV. This CDR3 spans 19 amino acids. Trimming removed 4 bases from V and 10 bases from J; junction bases left unmatched: 16. The CDR3 loop reads CASSSQGLAGGRSWGEQFF. CDR3 sequence (DNA): TGTGCCAGCAGCTCCCAGGGACTAGCGGGAGGGCGATCCTGGGGGGAGCAGTTCTTC.

In this sample, this clonotype turned up many times. The chain links TRBV5-1 to TRBJ2-5; D may correspond to TRBD1 or TRBD2 (5 bases each). The germline V and J ends were trimmed by 4 bases and 1 base, with 11 bases remaining between them. This CDR3 contains 14 residues. CDR1 and CDR2 (germline): SGHRS, YFSETQ. The CDR3 sequence is CASSPGTVQETQYF. The CDR3 DNA is TGCGCCAGCAGCCCAGGGACGGTCCAAGAGACCCAGTACTTC.

The table lists this clonotype with many counts. The chain employs TRBV29-1 and TRBJ2-1, with 7 nucleotides matching TRBD2. CDR1 and CDR2 from the germline V gene are SQVTM and ANQGSEA. The CDR3 has 15 amino acids. Losses at the gene ends were 7 bases for V and 4 bases for J; bases not matched to a gene: 13. The CDR3 here is CSAESWLAEYNEQFF. The CDR3 nucleotides are TGCAGCGCCGAGTCCTGGCTAGCGGAGTACAATGAGCAGTTCTTC.

The chain recombines TRBV18 with TRBJ2-7, with D possibly called TRBD1 or TRBD2 (5 bases each). The germline V gene encodes CDR1 KGHSH and CDR2 LQKENI. CDR3 length: 16 amino acids. Trimming took off 3 bases at V and 6 bases at J, with 21 bases between the two ends. The CDR3 loop reads CASSPDVGNRGGEQYF. For the CDR3, the DNA is TGTGCCAGCTCACCCGATGTGGGCAATCGGGGCGGCGAGCAGTACTTC.

CDR3: CASRPGTGLNGYTF. Written as DNA, the CDR3 is TGCGCCAGCAGACCCGGGACAGGGTTAAATGGCTACACCTTC. The chain joins TRBV5-1 to TRBJ1-2; 9 bases line up with TRBD1. The CDR3 is made up of 14 amino acids. Germline CDR1 is SGHRS and CDR2 is YFSETQ. The ends lost 5 bases at V and 6 bases at J; junction bases unmatched: 8.

This chain links TRBV7-9 with TRBJ1-2; maybe TRBD1 (5 bases). The CDR3 has 15 amino acids. Germline V gene sequence: CDR1 SEHNR, CDR2 FQNEAQ (reference sequence). Trimming took 1 base from V and 6 from J, leaving 15 bases between them. The CDR3 DNA reads as TGTGCCAGCAGCTTAGGGGTACGGGACCCTCATGGCTACACCTTC. This sequence encodes CASSLGVRDPHGYTF.

The CDR3 coding sequence is TGCAGTGCTAGCCTAGCGGGGGGCCAAGAGACCCAGTACTTC. Residues: CSASLAGGQETQYF. V gene TRBV20-1 combines with J gene TRBJ2-5; 11 nucleotides agree with TRBD2. This CDR3 region has 14 residues. Trimming at V came to 3 bases and at J to 1 base, leaving 1 base not matched to a gene. Germline lookup yields CDR1 DFQATT and CDR2 SNEGSKA (reference sequence).

Many counts were recorded for this clonotype. This chain joins TRBV6-6 and TRBJ2-1; TRBD1 matches at 7 bases. The CDR3 is 13 residues long. With 5 bases clipped from V and 8 bases from J, the junction kept 6 bases outside the gene matches. The germline CDR1 and CDR2 sequences are MNHNY and SVGAGI (reference sequence). The CDR3 nucleotides are TGTGCCAGCAGTCCAAACAGGGGCGATGAGCAGTTCTTC. Its translation is CASSPNRGDEQFF.